This T cell receptor (beta chain) was recorded in a study of blood T cell repertoires in COVID-19. Turning to the study itself: Sites across the United States, Italy and Spain contributed samples from acute and convalescent COVID-19. From T cells, B-cell-depleted T cells, or PBMCs came the material, which was cDNA or gDNA.

As processed by the authors: How many nucleated cells were present was estimated from reference gene primer amplification. This table comes from immunoSEQ multiplex PCR, and its TCRdb copy is limited to in-frame clones, with some not included. Clone size and the V and J calls come from that table; the DNA yielded D and trimming. The data contain about 410,000 clones, around nine tenths of them singletons. Only a few counts were recorded for this clone. The Seattle patients joined while their infection was active and were tracked longitudinally afterward. With 2 bases removed from V and 8 bases from J, the gap between germline ends came to 15 bases. The germline gives CDR1 MDHEN, CDR2 SYDVKM. This CDR3 comprises 14 residues.

Sequenced: peripheral blood. The receptor was derived from a woman aged 40 to 50 with COVID-19, enrolled during active disease. This chain links TRBV28 with TRBJ1-2, with D maybe TRBD1 (6 bases). CDR3 protein: CASSLRLQGDGYTF. The CDR3 DNA is TGTGCCAGCAGTTTACGTTTACAGGGCGACGGCTACACCTTC.